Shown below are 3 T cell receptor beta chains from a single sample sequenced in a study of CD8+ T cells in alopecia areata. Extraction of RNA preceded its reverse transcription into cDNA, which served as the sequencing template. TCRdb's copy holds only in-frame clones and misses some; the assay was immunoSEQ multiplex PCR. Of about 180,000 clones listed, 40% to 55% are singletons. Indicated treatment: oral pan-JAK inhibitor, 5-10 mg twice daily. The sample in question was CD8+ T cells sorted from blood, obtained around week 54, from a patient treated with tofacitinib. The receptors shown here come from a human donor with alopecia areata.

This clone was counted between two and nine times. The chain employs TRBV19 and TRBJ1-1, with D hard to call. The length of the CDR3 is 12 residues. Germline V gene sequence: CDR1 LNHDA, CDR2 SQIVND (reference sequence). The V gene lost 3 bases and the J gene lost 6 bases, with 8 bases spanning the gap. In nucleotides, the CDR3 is TGTGCCAGTAGTATTCCGGGCGCTGAAGCTTTCTTT. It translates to CASSIPGAEAFF.

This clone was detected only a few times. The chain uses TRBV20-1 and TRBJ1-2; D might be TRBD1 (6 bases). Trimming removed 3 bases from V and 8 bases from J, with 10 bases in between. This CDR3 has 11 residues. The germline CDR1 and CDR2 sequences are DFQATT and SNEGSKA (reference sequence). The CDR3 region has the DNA TGCAGTGCTAGCAACAGGGTCGGCTACACCTTC. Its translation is CSASNRVGYTF.

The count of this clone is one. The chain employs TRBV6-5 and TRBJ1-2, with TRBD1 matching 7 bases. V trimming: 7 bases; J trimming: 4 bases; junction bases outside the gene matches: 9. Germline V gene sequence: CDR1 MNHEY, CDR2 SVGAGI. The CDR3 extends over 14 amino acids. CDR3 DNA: TGTGCCAGCACCGACGCGGCAGGGGGCTATGGCTACACCTTC. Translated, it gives CASTDAAGGYGYTF.